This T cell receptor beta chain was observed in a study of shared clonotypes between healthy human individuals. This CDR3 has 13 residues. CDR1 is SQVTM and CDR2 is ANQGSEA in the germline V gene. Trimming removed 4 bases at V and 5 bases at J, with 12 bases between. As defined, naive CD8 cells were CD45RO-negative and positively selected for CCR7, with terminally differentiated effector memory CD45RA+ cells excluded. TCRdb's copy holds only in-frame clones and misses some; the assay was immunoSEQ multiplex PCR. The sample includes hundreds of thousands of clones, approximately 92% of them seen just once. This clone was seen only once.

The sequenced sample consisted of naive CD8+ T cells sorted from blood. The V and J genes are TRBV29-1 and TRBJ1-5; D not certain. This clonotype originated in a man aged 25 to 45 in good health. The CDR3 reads CSVGIDQYQPQHF. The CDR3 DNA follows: TGCAGCGTTGGTATAGACCAATATCAGCCCCAGCATTTT.